This record looks at one TCR beta chain sequence and its context. The antigen it recognizes is unknown. Base-call qualities are not available, and no considerably larger clone is one nucleotide away. The entry originates in a study of TIL therapy for anti-PD-1-resistant metastatic lung cancer (TCRdb year 2021). In terms of the full investigation: Before any PD-1/PD-L1 blockade was given, tumors were harvested, nivolumab was then administered, and patients who progressed went on to receive lymphodepletion, an infusion of expanded TIL, and IL-2. Most of the cohort had lung adenocarcinoma, several tumors were EGFR-mutant and two were ALK-rearranged, and half of the patients were current or former smokers. Enrolled patients had a median age of approximately 49 years (range about 35-80) and a median tumor PD-L1 proportion score of 6%. A median non-synonymous tumor mutation burden of 1.5 mutations per megabase was determined across the cohort by whole-exome sequencing. T cell receptor beta sequencing of tumor and peripheral blood was used to follow clonotypes across the tumor, the expanded TIL product and serial blood samples. What the research found in general, with its limitations: The baseline peripheral repertoire was partially replaced by infused TIL clonotypes, which then decayed over months, and persistence showed no apparent association with response. The study protocol defined all tumor marker inferences as exploratory. Generalizability was limited because the cohort was highly selected, with more treatment-naive, never-smoker and oncogene-addicted patients included than is typical.

What this sample's time point label stands for: pre-treatment sample, taken before nivolumab and TIL therapy. A phase I trial run at two centers enrolled adults with stage 4 NSCLC between October 2017 and 2020. Samples came from a single-arm, open-label phase I trial of tumor-infiltrating lymphocyte therapy with nivolumab in advanced non-small cell lung cancer. Blood mononuclear cells from EDTA tubes were separated on a Ficoll gradient and snap-frozen as pellets, and DNA was extracted from the cells using a Qiagen mini-prep kit. The CDR3, cysteine through phenylalanine, is 15 amino acids long. The sequence is cut down to CDR3 DNA, 45 bases in frame from base 1. Taken from the germline V gene (reference sequence), the CDR1 and CDR2 loops are LGHDT and YNNKEL. V drops 4 bases and J drops 6 bases, leaving 18 bases in between. Using bias-controlled multiplex PCR with the immunoSEQ v3 hsTCRB kit, the TCR beta CDR3 regions were amplified from genomic DNA. TCR libraries were sequenced on an Illumina NextSeq 500 to 1.5 million to 2.5 million read pairs for survey level or roughly 5-6.5 million for deep level. Concerning the study's data processing: Clonality was reported by immunoSEQ Analyzer software, which also assigned V, D and J genes and filtered out non-productive sequences. Repertoires of infused TIL and blood were compared using productive Simpson clonality and the Morisita overlap index of productive TRB rearrangements. The absolute count of a clonotype in blood was estimated by multiplying the lymphocyte count by the CD3+ fraction and by the productive frequency of the clone. TCRdb carries this immuneACCESS record with in-frame sequences only. Its versions omit some clonotypes, under half of them owing to an unresolved V gene in the studies checked, with the rest unexplained. The V and J calls and the clone size are those of that table, but D and trimming were determined from the DNA. The sample includes approximately 20,000 clones, with around 79% observed a single time. Of the sample, approximately 8% falls within the top ten clones.

The TCR was taken from a person between 30 and 80 years old with non-small cell lung cancer. The chain joins TRBV3-1 (or the pseudogene TRBV3-2) to TRBJ1-1, with a tentative D gene TRBD1 over 6 matching bases. Sequenced material: blood, taken at baseline. The DNA sequence reads TGTGCCAGCAGCCCAGGGCAGGGGAGCGTTGCTGAAGCTTTCTTT. Its coded protein is CASSPGQGSVAEAFF.